This TCR beta chain was sequenced for a study of T-cell memory formation after mild COVID-19. Overall study: Most TCR clusters belonged to a single donor. Study results and limitations: CD8+ contracting clones occupied EMRA, while CD4+ ones occupied mainly CM and EM. Researchers found some responding clones in pre-infection memory, a sign that cross-reactive memory joined.

Comment on this clonotype: Its antigen is unidentified.

TCRdb re-called the 5' RACE reads with MiXCR, one entry per CDR3 protein. The table includes approximately 89,000 distinct CDR3 sequences, around 13% detected once. The germline V gene encodes CDR1 MGHRA and CDR2 YSYEKL. This CDR3 comprises 15 residues. V trimming: 2 bases; J trimming: 4 bases; junction bases outside the gene matches: 6. This TCR was sampled from a man between 18 and 29 years old who had mild COVID-19 (a few samples of this study predate the infection). Cell type and time point are not known. Sequencing used PBMCs or a T cell subset sorted from them (not recorded which). The V call is TRBV4-1, the J call TRBJ1-1, with 8 positions matching TRBD1. The CDR3 sequence is CASSQRPGGGTEAFF. DNA of the CDR3: TGCGCCAGCAGCCAACGGCCAGGGGGCGGCACTGAAGCTTTCTTT.